Presented here are 8 T cell receptor beta chains from one specimen sequenced in a study of CD8 T cells in ankylosing spondylitis. Study-level results: A TCR beta motif made of 7 to 9 highly homologous variants seemed typical of ankylosing spondylitis blood.

Via MiXCR, TCRdb re-called the 5' RACE reads, giving one row per CDR3 protein. The sample holds about 330,000 distinct CDR3 sequences, around 8% seen once. Antigen specificity for these receptors is unknown. Material: blood, either unsorted or a sorted T cell fraction (not recorded which). The receptors stem from a male donor with ankylosing spondylitis.

This clonotype has just a few counts. This chain connects TRBV27 to TRBJ2-7; TRBD2 might be the D (5 bases). CDR1 is MNHEY and CDR2 is SMNVEV in the germline V gene (reference sequence). CDR3 length: 14 residues. V was pared by 2 bases and J by 2 bases, with 10 bases between. In nucleotides, the CDR3 is TGTGCCAGCAGTTTAGGAGCGGCCGCCTACGAGCAGTACTTC. Its protein is CASSLGAAAYEQYF.

The V and J genes are TRBV10-3 and TRBJ2-7; 8 bases are a match to TRBD2. Trimming took 3 bases from V and 3 from J; bases not matched to a gene: 4. Germline values: CDR1 ENHRY, CDR2 SYGVKD. The CDR3 is made up of 14 amino acids. The CDR3 spells CAISDTSGSYEQYF. Here the CDR3 DNA reads TGTGCCATCAGTGATACCAGCGGGAGCTACGAGCAGTACTTC.

This clonotype has only a few counts. This chain uses TRBV9 with TRBJ2-5; TRBD2 might be the D (6 bases). Trimming shortened V by 3 bases and J by 4 bases, and 22 bases separated the two germline ends. CDR1 is SGDLS, CDR2 YYNGEE, per germline. This CDR3 is 17 amino acids long. The CDR3 coding sequence is TGTGCCAGCAGCGCCCCCCCTCAGGGCTCCGGGGGAGAGACCCAGTACTTC. Translation: CASSAPPQGSGGETQYF. Using reference TRBV9 and TRBJ2-5 for the parts outside the CDR3, the full variable domain is DSGVTQTPKHLITATGQRVTLRCSPRSGDLSVYWYQQSLDQGLQFLIQYYNGEERAKGNILERFSAQQFPDLHSELNLSSLELGDSALYFCASSAPPQGSGGETQYFGPGTRLLVL.

This clonotype was detected many times. The chain couples TRBV5-1 to TRBJ2-1; 9 nucleotides agree with TRBD1. Trimming at V came to 5 bases and at J to 1 base, leaving 4 bases not matched to a gene. The CDR3 runs to 15 residues. Germline assignment: CDR1 SGHRS and CDR2 YFSETQ. CDR3 in amino acids: CASSMDRGSYNEQFF. The CDR3 coding sequence is TGCGCCAGCAGTATGGACAGGGGATCCTACAATGAGCAGTTCTTC.

This clonotype was seen a handful of times. The chain couples TRBV5-1 to TRBJ2-5; D is ambiguous. The V and J ends lost 5 bases and 4 bases respectively, with 9 bases between them. The V gene's germline CDR1 is SGHRS and CDR2 YFSETQ. This CDR3 is built from 12 residues. The CDR3 DNA reads as TGCGCCAGCAGTTTTGGGTTAGAGACCCAGTACTTC. This encodes CASSFGLETQYF.

A few counts support this clonotype. The chain links TRBV20-1 to TRBJ2-1; D remains unclear. V lost 3 bases and J lost 4, with 16 bases in between. The CDR3 runs to 15 residues. The germline V gene has CDR1 DFQATT and CDR2 SNEGSKA (reference sequence). The CDR3 sequence: CSARVVVAGYNEQFF. In DNA form, the CDR3 reads TGCAGTGCTAGGGTCGTGGTAGCCGGATACAATGAGCAGTTCTTC.

V usage is TRBV18 and J usage is TRBJ2-1; 7 bases agree with TRBD1. This CDR3 spans 16 amino acids. Per the germline V gene, CDR1 is KGHSH and CDR2 is LQKENI. Losses at the gene ends were 3 bases for V and 4 bases for J; bases not matched to a gene: 9. This CDR3 is CASSPGQAQTYNEQFF. For the CDR3, the DNA is TGTGCCAGCTCACCCGGACAGGCGCAAACATACAATGAGCAGTTCTTC.

The chain combines TRBV10-3 with TRBJ2-1, with 12 bases matching TRBD2. Germline CDR1 is ENHRY and CDR2 is SYGVKD. CDR3 size: 12 residues. Trimming took 8 bases from V and 8 from J; bases not matched to a gene: 1. CDR3 amino acids: CAILAGGDEQFF. CDR3 bases: TGTGCCATCCTAGCGGGAGGGGATGAGCAGTTCTTC.